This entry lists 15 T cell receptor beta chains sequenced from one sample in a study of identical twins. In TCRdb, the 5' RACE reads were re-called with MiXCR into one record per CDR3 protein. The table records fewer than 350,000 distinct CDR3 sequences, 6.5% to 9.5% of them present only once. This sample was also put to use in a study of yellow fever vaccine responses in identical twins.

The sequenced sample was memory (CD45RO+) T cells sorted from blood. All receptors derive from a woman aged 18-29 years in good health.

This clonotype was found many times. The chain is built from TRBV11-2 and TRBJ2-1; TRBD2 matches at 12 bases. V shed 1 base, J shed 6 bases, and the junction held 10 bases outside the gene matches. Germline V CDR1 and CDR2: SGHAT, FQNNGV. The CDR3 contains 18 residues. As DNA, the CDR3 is TGTGCCAGCAGCTTAGGCCCCTTGACTAGCGGGAGACCCAATGAGCAGTTCTTC. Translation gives CASSLGPLTSGRPNEQFF. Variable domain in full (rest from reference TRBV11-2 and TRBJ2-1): EAGVAQSPRYKIIEKRQSVAFWCNPISGHATLYWYQQILGQGPKLLIQFQNNGVVDDSQLPKDRFSAERLKGVDSTLKIQPAKLEDSAVYLCASSLGPLTSGRPNEQFFGPGTRLTVL.

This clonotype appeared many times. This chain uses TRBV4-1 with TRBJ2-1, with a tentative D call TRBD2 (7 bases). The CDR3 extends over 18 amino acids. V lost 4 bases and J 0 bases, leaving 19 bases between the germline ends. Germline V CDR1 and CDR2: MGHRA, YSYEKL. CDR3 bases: TGCGCCAGCAGCCCTCAAGCGGTGGGGGGGCCCTCCTACAATGAGCAGTTCTTC. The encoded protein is CASSPQAVGGPSYNEQFF.

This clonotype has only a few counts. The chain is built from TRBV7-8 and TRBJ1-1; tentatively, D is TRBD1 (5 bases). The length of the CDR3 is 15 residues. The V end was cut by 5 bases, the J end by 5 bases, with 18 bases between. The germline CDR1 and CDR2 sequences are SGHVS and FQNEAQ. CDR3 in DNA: TGTGCCAGCAGCGCCTCGGGCAGGGTGGGGACTGAAGCTTTCTTT. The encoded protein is CASSASGRVGTEAFF. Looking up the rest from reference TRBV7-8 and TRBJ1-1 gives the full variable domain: GAGVSQSPRYKVAKRGQDVALRCDPISGHVSLFWYQQALGQGPEFLTYFQNEAQLDKSGLPSDRFFAERPEGSVSTLKIQRTQQEDSAVYLCASSASGRVGTEAFFGQGTRLTVV.

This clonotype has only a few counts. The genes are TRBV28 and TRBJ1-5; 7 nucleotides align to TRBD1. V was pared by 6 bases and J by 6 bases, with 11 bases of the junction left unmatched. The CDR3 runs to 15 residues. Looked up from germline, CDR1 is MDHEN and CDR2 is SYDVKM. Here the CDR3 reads CASSQTGVKAQPQHF. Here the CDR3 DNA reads TGTGCCAGCAGCCAAACAGGGGTCAAGGCTCAGCCCCAGCATTTT.

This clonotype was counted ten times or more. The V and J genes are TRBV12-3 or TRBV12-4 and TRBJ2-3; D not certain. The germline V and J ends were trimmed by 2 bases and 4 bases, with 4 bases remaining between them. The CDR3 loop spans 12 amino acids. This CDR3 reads CASSLMSDTQYF. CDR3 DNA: TGTGCCAGCAGTTTAATGTCAGATACGCAGTATTTT.

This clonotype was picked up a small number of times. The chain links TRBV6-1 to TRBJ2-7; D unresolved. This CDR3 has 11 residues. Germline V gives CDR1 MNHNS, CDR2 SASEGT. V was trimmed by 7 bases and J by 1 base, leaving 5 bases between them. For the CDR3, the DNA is TGTGCCAGCACACAATCCTACGAGCAGTACTTC. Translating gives CASTQSYEQYF.

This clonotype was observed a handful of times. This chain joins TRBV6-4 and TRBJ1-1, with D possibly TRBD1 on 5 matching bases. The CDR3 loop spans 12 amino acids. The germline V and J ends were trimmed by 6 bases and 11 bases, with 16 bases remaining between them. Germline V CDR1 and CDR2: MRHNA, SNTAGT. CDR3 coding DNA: TGTGCCAGCAGCCCCTCGGCCGGGGCCGCTTTCTTT. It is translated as CASSPSAGAAFF.

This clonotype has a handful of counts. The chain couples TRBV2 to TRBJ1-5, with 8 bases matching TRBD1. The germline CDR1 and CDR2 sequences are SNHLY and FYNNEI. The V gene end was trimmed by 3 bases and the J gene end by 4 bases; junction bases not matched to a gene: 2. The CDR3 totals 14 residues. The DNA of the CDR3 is TGTGCCAGCAGTGAGGACAGGGCTAATCAGCCCCAGCATTTT. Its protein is CASSEDRANQPQHF. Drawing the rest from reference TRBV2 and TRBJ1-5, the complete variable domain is EPEVTQTPSHQVTQMGQEVILRCVPISNHLYFYWYRQILGQKVEFLVSFYNNEISEKSEIFDDQFSVERPDGSNFTLKIRSTKLEDSAMYFCASSEDRANQPQHFGDGTRLSIL.

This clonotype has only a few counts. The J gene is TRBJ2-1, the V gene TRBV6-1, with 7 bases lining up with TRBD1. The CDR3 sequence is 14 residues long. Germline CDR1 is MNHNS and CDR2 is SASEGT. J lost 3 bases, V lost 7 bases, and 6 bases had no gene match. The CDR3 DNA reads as TGTGCCAGCACGAAAGGGGACAGCTACAATGAGCAGTTCTTC. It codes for CASTKGDSYNEQFF.

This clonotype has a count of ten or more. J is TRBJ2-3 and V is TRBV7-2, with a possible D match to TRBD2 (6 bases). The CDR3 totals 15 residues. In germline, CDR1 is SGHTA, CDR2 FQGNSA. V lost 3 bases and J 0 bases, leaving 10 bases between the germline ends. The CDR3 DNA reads TGTGCCAGCAGCTTCCGGGACTTAAGCACAGATACGCAGTATTTT. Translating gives CASSFRDLSTDTQYF.

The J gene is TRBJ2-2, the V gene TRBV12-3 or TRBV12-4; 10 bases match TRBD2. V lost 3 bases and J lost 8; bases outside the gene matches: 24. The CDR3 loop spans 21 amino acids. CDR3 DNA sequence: TGTGCCAGCAGTTTTAGAGGAAAGAGGGGGCTAGCGGGAGCTTGGGGAGGGGAGCTGTTTTTT. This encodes CASSFRGKRGLAGAWGGELFF.

The CDR3 DNA is TGTGCCAGCAGTCCAATGGGGGGGCGGCTAGAGACCCAGTACTTC. Protein sequence: CASSPMGGRLETQYF. This chain connects TRBV28 to TRBJ2-5, with D perhaps TRBD2 (7 bases). V shed 5 bases and J shed 4 bases, with 17 bases lying between them. The germline gives CDR1 MDHEN, CDR2 SYDVKM. The CDR3 loop spans 15 amino acids.

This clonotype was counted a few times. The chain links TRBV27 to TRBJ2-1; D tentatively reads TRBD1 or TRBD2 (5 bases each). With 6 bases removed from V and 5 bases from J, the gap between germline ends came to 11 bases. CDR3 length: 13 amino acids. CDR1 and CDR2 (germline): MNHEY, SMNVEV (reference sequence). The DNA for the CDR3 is TGTGCCAGCAGGGACACACTAGACAATGAGCAGTTCTTC. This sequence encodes CASRDTLDNEQFF.

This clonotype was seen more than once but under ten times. For the CDR3, the DNA is TGTGCCAGCAGTTACAGTGAAAAACTGTTTTTT. Amino acid sequence: CASSYSEKLFF. V and J are TRBV6-6 and TRBJ1-4, with unresolved D. The CDR3 is 11 amino acids. Germline CDR1 is MNHNY and CDR2 is SVGAGI (reference sequence). V lost 2 bases and J lost 7, with 2 bases in between.

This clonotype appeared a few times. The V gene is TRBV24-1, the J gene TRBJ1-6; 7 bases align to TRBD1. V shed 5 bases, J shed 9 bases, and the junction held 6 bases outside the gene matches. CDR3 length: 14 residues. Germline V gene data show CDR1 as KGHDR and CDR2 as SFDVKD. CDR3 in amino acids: CATSAGRGTSPLHF. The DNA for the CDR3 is TGTGCCACCAGTGCCGGCAGGGGGACTTCACCCCTCCACTTT.